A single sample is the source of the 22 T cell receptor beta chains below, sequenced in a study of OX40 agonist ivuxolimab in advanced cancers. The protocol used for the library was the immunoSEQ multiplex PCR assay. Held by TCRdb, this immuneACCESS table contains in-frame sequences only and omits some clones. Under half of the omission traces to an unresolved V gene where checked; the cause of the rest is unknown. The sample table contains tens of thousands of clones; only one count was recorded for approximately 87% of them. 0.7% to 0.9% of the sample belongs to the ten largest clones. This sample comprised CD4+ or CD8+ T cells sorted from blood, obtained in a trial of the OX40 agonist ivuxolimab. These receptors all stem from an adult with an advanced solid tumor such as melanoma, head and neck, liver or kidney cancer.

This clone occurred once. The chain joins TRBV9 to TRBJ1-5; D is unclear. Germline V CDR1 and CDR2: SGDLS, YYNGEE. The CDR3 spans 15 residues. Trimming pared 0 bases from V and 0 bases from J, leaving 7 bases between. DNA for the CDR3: TGTGCCAGCAGCGTAGAGGGCCTTAGCAATCAGCCCCAGCATTTT. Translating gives CASSVEGLSNQPQHF.

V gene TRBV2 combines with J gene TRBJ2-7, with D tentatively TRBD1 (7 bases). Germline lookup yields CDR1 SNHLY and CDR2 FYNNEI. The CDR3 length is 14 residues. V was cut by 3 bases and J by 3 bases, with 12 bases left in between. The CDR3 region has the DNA TGTGCCAGCAGTGACGGAGGGGGCCGCTACGAGCAGTACTTC. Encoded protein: CASSDGGGRYEQYF.

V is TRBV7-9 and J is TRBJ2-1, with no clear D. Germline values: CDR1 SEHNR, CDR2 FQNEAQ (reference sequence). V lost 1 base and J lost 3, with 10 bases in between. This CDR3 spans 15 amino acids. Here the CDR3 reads CASSLDWSYYNEQFF. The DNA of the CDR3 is TGTGCCAGCAGCTTAGATTGGTCCTACTACAATGAGCAGTTCTTC. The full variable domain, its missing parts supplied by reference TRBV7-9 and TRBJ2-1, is DTGVSQNPRHKITKRGQNVTFRCDPISEHNRLYWYRQTLGQGPEFLTYFQNEAQLEKSRLLSDRFSAERPKGSFSTLEIQRTEQGDSAMYLCASSLDWSYYNEQFFGPGTRLTVL.

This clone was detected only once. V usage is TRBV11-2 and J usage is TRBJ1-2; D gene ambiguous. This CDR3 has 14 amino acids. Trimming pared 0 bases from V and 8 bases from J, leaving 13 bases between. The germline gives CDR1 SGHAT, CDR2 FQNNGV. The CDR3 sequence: CASSLDQSGNGYTF. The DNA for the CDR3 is TGTGCCAGCAGCTTAGATCAGTCCGGGAACGGCTACACCTTC.

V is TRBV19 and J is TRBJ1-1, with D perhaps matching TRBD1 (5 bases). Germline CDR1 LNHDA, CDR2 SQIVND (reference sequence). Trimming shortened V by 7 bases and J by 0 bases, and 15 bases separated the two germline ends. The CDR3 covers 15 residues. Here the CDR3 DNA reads TGTGCCAGTATAGATAGGGGAAAGATGAACACTGAAGCTTTCTTT. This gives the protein CASIDRGKMNTEAFF.

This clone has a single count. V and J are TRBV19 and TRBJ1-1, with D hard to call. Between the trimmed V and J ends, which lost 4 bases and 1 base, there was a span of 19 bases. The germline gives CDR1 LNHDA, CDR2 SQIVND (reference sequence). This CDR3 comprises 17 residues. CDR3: CASSTPADVPTNTEAFF. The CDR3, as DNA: TGTGCCAGTAGTACTCCCGCGGACGTCCCAACGAACACTGAAGCTTTCTTT.

The CDR3 sequence is CASSPPGAGNTIYF. CDR3 sequence (DNA): TGTGCCAGCTCACCACCGGGGGCTGGAAACACCATATATTTT. This chain joins TRBV18 and TRBJ1-3, with TRBD1 as a possible D gene (5 bases). The CDR3 totals 14 residues. Germline assignment: CDR1 KGHSH and CDR2 LQKENI. V was pared by 0 bases and J by 2 bases, with 5 bases between.

CDR3 nucleotides: TGTGCCAGCAGCTTAGCCAACGCGGGGCAAGAGACCCAGTACTTC. As protein: CASSLANAGQETQYF. The V and J genes are TRBV7-9 and TRBJ2-5; D possibly corresponds to TRBD2 (6 bases). Germline values: CDR1 SEHNR, CDR2 FQNEAQ (reference sequence). CDR3 length: 15 amino acids. V lost 0 bases and J 2 bases, leaving 10 bases between the germline ends.

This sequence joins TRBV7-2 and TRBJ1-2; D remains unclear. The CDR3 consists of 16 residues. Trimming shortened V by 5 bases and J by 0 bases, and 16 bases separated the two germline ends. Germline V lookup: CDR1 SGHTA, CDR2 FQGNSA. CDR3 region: CASSPWRLLANYGYTF. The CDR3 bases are TGTGCCAGCAGCCCCTGGCGTCTTCTTGCTAACTATGGCTACACCTTC.

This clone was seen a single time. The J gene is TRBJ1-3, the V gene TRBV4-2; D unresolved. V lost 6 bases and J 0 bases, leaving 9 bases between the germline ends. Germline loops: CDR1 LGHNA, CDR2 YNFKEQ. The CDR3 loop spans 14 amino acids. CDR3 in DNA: TGTGCCAGCAGGGACTTACGCTCTGGAAACACCATATATTTT. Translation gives CASRDLRSGNTIYF.

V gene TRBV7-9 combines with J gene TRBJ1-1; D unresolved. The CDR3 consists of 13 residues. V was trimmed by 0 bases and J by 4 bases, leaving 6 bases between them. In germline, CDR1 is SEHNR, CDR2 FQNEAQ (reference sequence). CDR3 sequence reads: CASSLADPTEAFF. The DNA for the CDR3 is TGTGCCAGCAGCTTAGCCGACCCCACTGAAGCTTTCTTT.

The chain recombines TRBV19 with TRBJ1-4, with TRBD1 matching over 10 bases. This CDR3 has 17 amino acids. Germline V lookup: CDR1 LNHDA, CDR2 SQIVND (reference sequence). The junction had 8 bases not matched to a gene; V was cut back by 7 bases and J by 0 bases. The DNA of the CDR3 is TGTGCCAGTACCAGGACAGGGGGTTCTGCAACTAATGAAAAACTGTTTTTT. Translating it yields CASTRTGGSATNEKLFF. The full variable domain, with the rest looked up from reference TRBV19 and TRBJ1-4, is DGGITQSPKYLFRKEGQNVTLSCEQNLNHDAMYWYRQDPGQGLRLIYYSQIVNDFQKGDIAEGYSVSREKKESFPLTVTSAQKNPTAFYLCASTRTGGSATNEKLFFGSGTQLSVL.

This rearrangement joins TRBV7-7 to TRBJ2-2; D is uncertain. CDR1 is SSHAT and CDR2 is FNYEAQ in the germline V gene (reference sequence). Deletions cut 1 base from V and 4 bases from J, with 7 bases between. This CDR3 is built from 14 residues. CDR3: CASSLEGATGELFF. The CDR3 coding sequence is TGTGCCAGCAGCTTAGAAGGTGCCACCGGGGAGCTGTTTTTT.

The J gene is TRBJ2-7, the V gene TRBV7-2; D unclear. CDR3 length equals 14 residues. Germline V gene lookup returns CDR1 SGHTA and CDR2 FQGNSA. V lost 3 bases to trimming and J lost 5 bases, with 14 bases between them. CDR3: CASSFRESWNEQYF. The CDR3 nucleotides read TGTGCCAGCAGCTTCAGAGAGTCTTGGAACGAGCAGTACTTC.

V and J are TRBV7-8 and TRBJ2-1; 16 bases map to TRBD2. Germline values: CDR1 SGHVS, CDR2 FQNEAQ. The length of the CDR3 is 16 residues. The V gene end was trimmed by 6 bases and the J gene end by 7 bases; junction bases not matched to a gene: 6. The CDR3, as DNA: TGTGCCAGCAGTCGAGGGACTAGCGGGGGGGTGAATGAGCAGTTCTTC. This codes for CASSRGTSGGVNEQFF.

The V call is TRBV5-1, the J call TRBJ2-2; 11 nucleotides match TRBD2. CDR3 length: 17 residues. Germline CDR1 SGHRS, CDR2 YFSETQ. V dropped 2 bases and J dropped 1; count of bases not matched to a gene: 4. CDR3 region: CASSLLLAGGNTGELFF. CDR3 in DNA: TGCGCCAGCAGCTTACTTCTAGCGGGGGGGAACACCGGGGAGCTGTTTTTT. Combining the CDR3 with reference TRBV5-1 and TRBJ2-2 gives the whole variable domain KAGVTQTPRYLIKTRGQQVTLSCSPISGHRSVSWYQQTPGQGLQFLFEYFSETQRNKGNFPGRFSGRQFSNSRSEMNVSTLELGDSALYLCASSLLLAGGNTGELFFGEGSRLTVL.

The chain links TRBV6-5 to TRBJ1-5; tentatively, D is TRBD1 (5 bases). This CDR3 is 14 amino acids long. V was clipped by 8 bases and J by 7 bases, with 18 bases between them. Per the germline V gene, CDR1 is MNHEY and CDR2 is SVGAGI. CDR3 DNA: TGTGCCAGCGGAAGGGGAGGGGTCGGACAGCCCCAGCATTTT. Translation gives CASGRGGVGQPQHF.

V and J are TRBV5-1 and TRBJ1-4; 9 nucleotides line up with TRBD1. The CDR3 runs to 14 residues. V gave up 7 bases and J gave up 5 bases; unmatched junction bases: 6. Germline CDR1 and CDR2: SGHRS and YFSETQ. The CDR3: CASAQQGANEKLFF. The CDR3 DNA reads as TGCGCCAGCGCCCAACAGGGGGCGAATGAAAAACTGTTTTTT.

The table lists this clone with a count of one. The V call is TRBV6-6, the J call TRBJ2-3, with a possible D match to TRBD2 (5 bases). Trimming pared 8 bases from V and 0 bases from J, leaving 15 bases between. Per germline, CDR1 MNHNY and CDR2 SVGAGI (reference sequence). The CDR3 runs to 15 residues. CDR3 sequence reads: CASADTRASTDTQYF. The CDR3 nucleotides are TGTGCCAGCGCAGACACTAGGGCAAGCACAGATACGCAGTATTTT.

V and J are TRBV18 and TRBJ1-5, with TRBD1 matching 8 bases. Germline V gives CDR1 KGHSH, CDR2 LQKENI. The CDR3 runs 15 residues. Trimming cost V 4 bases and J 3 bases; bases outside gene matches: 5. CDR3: CASSQQQGDNQPQHF. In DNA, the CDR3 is TGTGCCAGCTCACAACAACAGGGGGACAATCAGCCCCAGCATTTT.

CDR3 DNA sequence: TGCGCCAGCAGCTTGGATCAGGGTATGGGGGAGCTGTTTTTT. It encodes CASSLDQGMGELFF. The V call is TRBV5-1, the J call TRBJ2-2, with D maybe TRBD1 (5 bases). The length of the CDR3 is 14 residues. Between the trimmed V and J ends, which lost 0 bases and 8 bases, there was a span of 11 bases. Germline CDR1 and CDR2: SGHRS and YFSETQ.

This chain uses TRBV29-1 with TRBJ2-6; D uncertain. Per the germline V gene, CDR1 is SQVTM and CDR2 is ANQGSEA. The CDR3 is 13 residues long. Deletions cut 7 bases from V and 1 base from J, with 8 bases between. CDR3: CSAQGSGANVLTF. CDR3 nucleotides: TGCAGCGCCCAAGGGTCTGGGGCCAACGTCCTGACTTTC.